The 18 T cell receptor beta chains presented below share a single source sample, sequenced in a study of patients and donors after allogeneic stem cell transplantation. TCRdb re-analysed the RT-PCR reads in MiXCR, keeping a single row per CDR3 protein. In the table there are roughly 200,000 distinct CDR3 sequences, less than 50% of which are singletons. Sequencing input: blood, either unsorted or a sorted T cell fraction (not recorded which). The source is a human donor who was either an allogeneic HSCT recipient or a stem cell or donor lymphocyte infusion donor (not recorded which). It is not recorded whose cells these are; they may come from a transplant donor.

This clonotype showed up just a few times. This chain links TRBV12-3 or TRBV12-4 with TRBJ1-2; tentative D call: TRBD1 (5 bases). The CDR3 has 15 residues. V lost 6 bases to trimming and J lost 8 bases, with 22 bases between them. The CDR3 sequence: CASSPSARGVGGYTF. The CDR3 nucleotides read TGTGCCAGCAGCCCATCTGCCCGGGGGGTTGGAGGCTACACCTTC.

This CDR3 is CASRPDRGWTEAFF. The CDR3 DNA reads as TGTGCCAGCAGACCGGACAGGGGATGGACTGAAGCTTTCTTT. The genes are TRBV2 and TRBJ1-1; TRBD1 matches 9 bases. The germline V gene encodes CDR1 SNHLY and CDR2 FYNNEI. The V and J ends lost 6 bases and 5 bases, in that order; junction bases with no gene match: 7. The CDR3 runs to 14 residues.

This sequence joins TRBV12-3 or TRBV12-4 and TRBJ1-1; the D gene is possibly TRBD1 (5 bases). The germline V and J ends were trimmed by 7 bases and 5 bases, with 17 bases remaining between them. The CDR3 has 14 amino acids. CDR3 DNA sequence: TGTGCCAGCACCATTAGGGGAAGAGGAACTGAAGCTTTCTTT. Translating gives CASTIRGRGTEAFF.

Turning to this clonotype: At one end, the junction sequence differs from germline, possibly due to a read error. The chain links TRBV15 to TRBJ2-3; perhaps TRBD2 as D (6 bases). The CDR3 length is 12 residues. The germline V gene has CDR1 LNHNV and CDR2 YYDKDF (reference sequence). The CDR3 DNA reads as TGTGCCACCAGCAGGGGTCCGGGACTCCCCTCATTT. It encodes CATSRGPGLPSF.

V is TRBV20-1 and J is TRBJ2-1; 8 positions agree with TRBD1. The CDR3 is 15 amino acids. Germline values: CDR1 DFQATT, CDR2 SNEGSKA (reference sequence). J was trimmed by 1 base and V by 5 bases; bases with no gene match: 7. CDR3 in amino acids: CSAPPHRGSYNEQFF. The CDR3 nucleotides are TGCAGTGCTCCTCCACACAGGGGGTCCTACAATGAGCAGTTCTTC.

This clonotype occurred a few times. V is TRBV7-9 and J is TRBJ2-3; 8 positions match TRBD2. V was clipped by 5 bases and J by 3 bases; unmatched bases: 7. Germline CDR1 reads SEHNR; CDR2 reads FQNEAQ (reference sequence). The CDR3 spans 15 residues. In DNA, the CDR3 is TGTGCCAGCAGCCCGCGGGCGGGGGGAACAGATACGCAGTATTTT. Its translation is CASSPRAGGTDTQYF.

J is TRBJ2-5 and V is TRBV9, with 12 bases aligning to TRBD2. The ends lost 4 bases at V and 5 bases at J; junction bases unmatched: 6. The CDR3 runs 15 residues. Germline CDR1 is SGDLS and CDR2 is YYNGEE. CDR3 nucleotide sequence: TGTGCCAGCAGCTTCAGACTAGCGGGGGTTGAGACCCAGTACTTC. Translated, it gives CASSFRLAGVETQYF.

The chain carries TRBV14 and TRBJ1-2; 8 bases match TRBD1. V was clipped by 4 bases and J by 1 base; unmatched bases: 5. The CDR3 has 15 residues. Germline V gene lookup returns CDR1 SGHDN and CDR2 FVKESK. The CDR3 is CASSRLTGVNYGYTF. Here the CDR3 DNA reads TGTGCCAGCAGCCGCCTGACAGGGGTTAACTATGGCTACACCTTC.

This rearrangement joins TRBV9 to TRBJ1-1; 7 bases map to TRBD1. V was clipped by 0 bases and J by 4 bases; unmatched bases: 3. The CDR3 runs to 14 residues. Germline assignment: CDR1 SGDLS and CDR2 YYNGEE. The CDR3 here is CASSVAPGGTEAFF. For the CDR3, the DNA is TGTGCCAGCAGCGTAGCCCCAGGGGGCACTGAAGCTTTCTTT.

The chain joins TRBV24-1 to TRBJ2-1; TRBD1 is a possible D gene (6 bases). V lost 3 bases and J lost 3, with 11 bases in between. The CDR3 loop spans 15 amino acids. The germline V gene has CDR1 KGHDR and CDR2 SFDVKD. The CDR3 region is CATSDNTGSYNEQFF. CDR3 sequence (DNA): TGTGCCACCAGTGATAATACAGGGAGCTACAATGAGCAGTTCTTC.

The chain combines TRBV4-3 with TRBJ1-4; no clear D. CDR1 and CDR2 (germline): LGHNA, YSLEER. V lost 0 bases, J lost 10 bases, and 15 bases lay in between. The CDR3 runs 15 residues. The CDR3 spells CASSQDLDGWGKLFF. The CDR3, as DNA: TGCGCCAGCAGCCAAGATCTGGACGGATGGGGAAAACTGTTTTTT.

There are a few counts of this clonotype. V is TRBV4-1 and J is TRBJ1-2, with D maybe TRBD1 (5 bases). CDR3 size: 16 residues. V shed 3 bases and J shed 1 base, with 15 bases lying between them. The V gene's germline CDR1 is MGHRA and CDR2 YSYEKL. This CDR3 reads CASSHVDSPFNYGYTF. CDR3 sequence (DNA): TGCGCCAGCAGCCACGTAGACAGCCCATTTAACTATGGCTACACCTTC.

This clonotype showed up just once. The chain carries TRBV12-3 or TRBV12-4 and TRBJ2-4; tentatively, D is TRBD1 or TRBD2 (5 bases each). The CDR3 extends over 18 amino acids. V was clipped by 5 bases and J by 1 base, with 21 bases between them. The CDR3 bases are TGTGCCAGCAGTATTAGGGGCGCGGGTATTACTGCCAAAAACATTCAGTACTTC. As protein: CASSIRGAGITAKNIQYF.

This clonotype was seen a few times. The chain combines TRBV28 with TRBJ2-7, with D uncertain. V was trimmed by 4 bases and J by 2 bases, leaving 9 bases between them. Per the germline V gene, CDR1 is MDHEN and CDR2 is SYDVKM. The CDR3 is 13 amino acids. CDR3 nucleotides: TGTGCCAGCAGTTCGGCGGTAGCCTACGAGCAGTACTTC. Protein: CASSSAVAYEQYF.

The V call is TRBV12-3 or TRBV12-4, the J call TRBJ1-4, with 10 nucleotides matching TRBD1. This CDR3 has 17 residues. V dropped 6 bases and J dropped 6; count of bases not matched to a gene: 13. The CDR3 sequence is CASRHSRDRGRDEKLFF. CDR3 DNA sequence: TGTGCCAGCAGACATTCCCGGGACAGGGGTCGGGATGAAAAACTGTTTTTT.

The table lists this clonotype with a few counts. The rearrangement links TRBV5-5 to TRBJ1-4; the D gene is possibly TRBD1 (6 bases). V lost 4 bases to trimming and J lost 7 bases, with 17 bases between them. Per the germline V gene, CDR1 is SGHKS and CDR2 is YYEKEE (reference sequence). This CDR3 has 15 amino acids. CDR3 protein: CASSEDGTRSEKLFF. CDR3 bases: TGTGCCAGCAGCGAAGACGGGACAAGAAGTGAAAAACTGTTTTTT.

The chain joins TRBV7-9 to TRBJ2-3; D remains ambiguous. CDR1 and CDR2 from the germline V gene are SEHNR and FQNEAQ (reference sequence). V was pared by 5 bases and J by 5 bases, with 17 bases between. This CDR3 is 15 amino acids long. CDR3 nucleotide sequence: TGTGCCAGCAGCCCCTTCTCCGGGCAGAAAGATACGCAGTATTTT. The encoded protein is CASSPFSGQKDTQYF.

The CDR3 DNA reads as TGTGCCACCAGCAGAGAACTAGACGGCACAGATACGCAGTATTTT. It yields the protein CATSRELDGTDTQYF. The rearrangement uses TRBV15 and TRBJ2-3; D possibly corresponds to TRBD2 (5 bases). V lost 0 bases, J lost 1 base, and 8 bases lay in between. Germline V CDR1 and CDR2: LNHNV, YYDKDF (reference sequence). The CDR3 is 15 residues long.